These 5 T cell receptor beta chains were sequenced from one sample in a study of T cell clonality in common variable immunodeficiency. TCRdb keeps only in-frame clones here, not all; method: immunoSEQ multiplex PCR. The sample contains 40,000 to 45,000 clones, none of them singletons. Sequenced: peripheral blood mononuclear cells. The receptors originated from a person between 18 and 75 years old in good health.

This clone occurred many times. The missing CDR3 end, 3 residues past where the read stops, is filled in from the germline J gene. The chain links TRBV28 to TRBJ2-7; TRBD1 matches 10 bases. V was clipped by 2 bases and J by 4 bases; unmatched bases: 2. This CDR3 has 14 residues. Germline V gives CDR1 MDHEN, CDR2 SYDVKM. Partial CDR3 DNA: TGTGCCAGCAGTTTAAGGGACAGGGGTTACGAG. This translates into CASSLRDRGYE. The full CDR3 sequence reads CASSLRDRGYEQYF.

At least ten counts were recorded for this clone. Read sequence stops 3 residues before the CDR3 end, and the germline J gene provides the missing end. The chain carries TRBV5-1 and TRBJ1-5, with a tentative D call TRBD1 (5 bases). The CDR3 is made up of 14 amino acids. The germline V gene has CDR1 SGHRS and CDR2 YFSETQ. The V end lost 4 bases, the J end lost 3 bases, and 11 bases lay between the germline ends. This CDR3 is CASSPEGNNQPQHF. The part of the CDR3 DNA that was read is TGCGCCAGCAGCCCCGAGGGGAACAATCAGCCC.

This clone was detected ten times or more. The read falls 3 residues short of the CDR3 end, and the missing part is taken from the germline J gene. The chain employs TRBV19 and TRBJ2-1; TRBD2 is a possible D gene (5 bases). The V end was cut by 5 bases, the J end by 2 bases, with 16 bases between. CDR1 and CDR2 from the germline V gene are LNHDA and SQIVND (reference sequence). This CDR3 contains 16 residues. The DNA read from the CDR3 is TGTGCCAGTAGTCGACCGGGGATAAGCACCTACAATGAG. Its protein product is CASSRPGISTYNE. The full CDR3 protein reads CASSRPGISTYNEQFF.

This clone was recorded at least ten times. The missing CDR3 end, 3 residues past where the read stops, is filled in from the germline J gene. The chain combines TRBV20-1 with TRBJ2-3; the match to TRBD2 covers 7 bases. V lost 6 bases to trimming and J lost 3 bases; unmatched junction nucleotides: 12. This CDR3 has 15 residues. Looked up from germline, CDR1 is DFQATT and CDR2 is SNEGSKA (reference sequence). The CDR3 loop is CSAEGGGHTTDTQYF. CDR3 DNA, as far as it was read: TGCAGTGCAGAGGGCGGGGGTCACACGACAGATACG.

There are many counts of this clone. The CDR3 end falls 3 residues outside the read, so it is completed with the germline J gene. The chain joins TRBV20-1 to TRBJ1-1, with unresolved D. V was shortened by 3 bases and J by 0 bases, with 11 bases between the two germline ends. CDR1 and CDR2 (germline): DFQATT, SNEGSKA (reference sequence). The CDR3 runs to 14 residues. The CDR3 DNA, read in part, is TGCAGTGCTAGGGTTCCTGGCCTGAACACTGAA. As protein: CSARVPGLNTE. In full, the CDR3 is CSARVPGLNTEAFF.